This TCR beta chain stems from a study of T-cell memory formation after mild COVID-19. Looking at the study overall: TCR clusters were mostly confined to one donor each. Whole-study findings and limits: The study detected some responding clones in pre-infection memory, suggesting cross-reactive memory joined. Shrinking CD4+ clones resided mostly in CM and EM, and CD8+ ones in EMRA.

As concerns this clonotype: Its specificity is not known.

The V gene's germline CDR1 is MGHDK and CDR2 SYGVNS. Deletions cut 7 bases from V and 1 base from J, with 10 bases between. The CDR3 covers 13 residues. MiXCR, run by TCRdb on the 5' RACE reads, gives a single entry per CDR3 protein. The top ten hold approximately 26% of the sample, which has about 90,000 distinct CDR3 sequences, 10% to 15% seen once. The genes are TRBV25-1 and TRBJ1-1; no reliable D call. The material sequenced was PBMCs or a T cell subset sorted from them (not recorded which). The source of this sequence is an adult woman who had mild COVID-19 (a few samples of this study predate the infection). Cell type and time point are not known. The CDR3 here is CASTRARNTEAFF. In DNA, the CDR3 is TGTGCCAGCACGAGGGCCCGGAACACTGAAGCTTTCTTT.